This passage covers 29 T cell receptor beta chains from one sample sequenced in a study of regulatory T cells in long-lasting Graves disease (dated by TCRdb to the early 2020s). According to the study, the label for this sample's time point signals: newly diagnosed GD, antithyroid drugs for less than 3 months. For both TCR sequencing and RNA sequencing, RNA was extracted from PBMCs in TRIzol. The library was produced with multiplex PCR. Sequenced using an Illumina HiSeq 4000. To build TCR beta libraries, CDR3 regions were amplified by Arm-PCR using iRepertoire HTBI primers. In-frame beta chains were kept once TCRdb had trimmed the public reads at Q25 with fastp and called clones with MiXCR. CDR3 protein sequences are deduplicated, and each keeps its most common genes and DNA. This sample gives around 450,000 distinct CDR3 sequences in total; about 15% of them show up just once. The top ten clones comprise roughly 17% of the sample.

Separately, the same data were catalogued under a study of T cells in Graves' hyperthyroidism and ophthalmopathy.

Sequences were derived from peripheral blood mononuclear cells (PBMCs), sampled at new diagnosis, from a patient treated with antithyroid drugs. The source is a woman aged 25 to 39 with Graves disease. Donor details come from another sample of the same person, matched by shared clones.

The chain couples TRBV5-1 to TRBJ1-3; 7 bases align to TRBD1. CDR1 is SGHRS, CDR2 YFSETQ, per germline. Trimming removed 4 bases from V and 3 bases from J; junction bases left unmatched: 4. The CDR3 spans 14 residues. CDR3 in DNA: TGCGCCAGCAGCGAGACAGGGAATGGAAACACCATATATTTT. Residues: CASSETGNGNTIYF.

The chain employs TRBV19 and TRBJ1-5; TRBD1 matches 11 bases. Germline loops: CDR1 LNHDA, CDR2 SQIVND (reference sequence). The CDR3 spans 17 residues. Trimming cost V 3 bases and J 2 bases; bases outside gene matches: 6. This CDR3 is CASSIRGQGVGNQPQHF. The CDR3 nucleotides read TGTGCCAGTAGTATTCGGGGACAGGGGGTGGGCAATCAGCCCCAGCATTTT. The whole variable domain, remainder taken from reference TRBV19 and TRBJ1-5, is DGGITQSPKYLFRKEGQNVTLSCEQNLNHDAMYWYRQDPGQGLRLIYYSQIVNDFQKGDIAEGYSVSREKKESFPLTVTSAQKNPTAFYLCASSIRGQGVGNQPQHFGDGTRLSIL.

In its sample, this clonotype was seen many times. The gene calls are TRBV20-1 and TRBJ2-7; 8 bases agree with TRBD2. The CDR3 has 14 residues. Trimming removed 3 bases from V and 2 bases from J; junction bases left unmatched: 6. CDR1 is DFQATT, CDR2 SNEGSKA, per germline (reference sequence). The CDR3 protein is CSASNIAGTYEQYF. CDR3 nucleotides: TGCAGTGCTAGTAACATAGCGGGAACCTACGAGCAGTACTTC.

The chain is built from TRBV4-1 and TRBJ2-3; 12 nucleotides agree with TRBD2. Germline-derived CDR1 and CDR2 are MGHRA and YSYEKL. V lost 0 bases to trimming and J lost 6 bases; unmatched junction nucleotides: 7. This CDR3 spans 17 amino acids. This CDR3 is CASSQDGGTSGFDTQYF. The CDR3 DNA follows: TGCGCCAGCAGCCAAGACGGCGGGACTAGCGGGTTTGATACGCAGTATTTT.

For this clonotype: This likely reflects a read error, since a far larger clone is one base away. The gene calls are TRBV3-1 and TRBJ1-5; 7 bases agree with TRBD1. V shed 6 bases and J 6 bases; nucleotides not matched to a gene: 20. The CDR3 has 18 amino acids. Per germline, CDR1 LGHDT and CDR2 YNNKEL (reference sequence). The CDR3 nucleotides read TGTGCCAGCAGTCGCACCGCTCGGTACAGGGGCCCGTCTCAGCCCCAGCATTTT. It specifies CASSRTARYRGPSQPQHF.

In regard to this clonotype: Given a much more abundant clone one base away, this may be a read error. This rearrangement joins TRBV7-3 to TRBJ2-5, with D possibly matching TRBD2 (7 bases). The germline CDR1 and CDR2 sequences are SGHTA and FQGTGA. CDR3 size: 16 residues. Trimming left V 1 base short and J 11 bases short, with 23 bases between. This chain's CDR3 is CASSLIGGAKGNEQYF. The CDR3 DNA follows: TGTGCCAGCAGCTTAATAGGGGGGGCAAAGGGCAATGAGCAGTACTTC.

Comment on this clonotype: A much larger clone differs by one base, so this may be a read error. The chain combines TRBV2 with TRBJ2-1, with 10 nucleotides matching TRBD2. CDR1 is SNHLY, CDR2 FYNNEI, per germline. The CDR3 has 17 residues. V trimming: 6 bases; J trimming: 4 bases; junction bases outside the gene matches: 12. This chain's CDR3 is CASRDRVAGGGYNEQFF. For the CDR3, the DNA is TGTGCCAGCAGGGACAGGGTAGCGGGAGGCGGATACAATGAGCAGTTCTTC.

This clonotype has at least ten counts. V gene TRBV5-1 combines with J gene TRBJ2-3; 10 nucleotides line up with TRBD2. The ends lost 0 bases at V and 6 bases at J; junction bases unmatched: 1. This CDR3 contains 14 residues. From germline, CDR1 is SGHRS and CDR2 YFSETQ. CDR3 loop: CASSLEREGDTQYF. CDR3 bases: TGCGCCAGCAGCTTGGAGCGGGAGGGGGATACGCAGTATTTT. Full variable domain (outside the CDR3, taken from reference TRBV5-1 and TRBJ2-3): KAGVTQTPRYLIKTRGQQVTLSCSPISGHRSVSWYQQTPGQGLQFLFEYFSETQRNKGNFPGRFSGRQFSNSRSEMNVSTLELGDSALYLCASSLEREGDTQYFGPGTRLTVL.

The chain couples TRBV11-2 to TRBJ2-7; D is unresolved. The CDR3 length is 14 residues. Per the germline V gene, CDR1 is SGHAT and CDR2 is FQNNGV. V shed 0 bases and J shed 2 bases, with 8 bases lying between them. The CDR3, as DNA: TGTGCCAGCAGCTTAGAACACAATACCTACGAGCAGTACTTC. This translates into CASSLEHNTYEQYF.

This clonotype was observed many times. This rearrangement joins TRBV4-2 to TRBJ2-1; 7 positions match TRBD1. This CDR3 spans 16 amino acids. Looked up from germline, CDR1 is LGHNA and CDR2 is YNFKEQ. Unmatched junction bases numbered 10, after V lost 1 base and J lost 7 bases. The CDR3 nucleotides are TGTGCCAGCAGCCAAGCCTGGAGAGCGACAGGGAATGAGCAGTTCTTC. Translated: CASSQAWRATGNEQFF.

The table lists this clonotype with many counts. The V call is TRBV12-3 or TRBV12-4, the J call TRBJ2-1; D remains unclear. Deletions cut 1 base from V and 0 bases from J, with 13 bases between. The CDR3 is 17 amino acids. For the CDR3, the DNA is TGTGCCAGCAGTTTAGTTAGGCGGAAGAGCTCCTACAATGAGCAGTTCTTC. This sequence encodes CASSLVRRKSSYNEQFF.

This clonotype was seen many times. The chain carries TRBV11-3 and TRBJ2-7, with D hard to call. CDR3 length: 13 amino acids. V was cut by 0 bases and J by 3 bases, with 6 bases left in between. Germline V gene lookup returns CDR1 SGHNT and CDR2 YENEEA. CDR3 in amino acids: CASSLDQYYEQYF. CDR3 in DNA: TGTGCCAGCAGCTTAGATCAGTACTACGAGCAGTACTTC.

The table lists this clonotype with many counts. The chain uses TRBV18 and TRBJ2-1, with 9 positions matching TRBD1. Trimming at V came to 0 bases and at J to 1 base, leaving 1 base not matched to a gene. This CDR3 has 16 residues. Germline-derived CDR1 and CDR2 are KGHSH and LQKENI. The CDR3 DNA sequence: TGTGCCAGCTCACCACCGGACAGGGGATCCTACAATGAGCAGTTCTTC. Translating gives CASSPPDRGSYNEQFF.

Worth noting for this clonotype: A single base separates this from a much larger clone, so it may be a read error. The V gene is TRBV30, the J gene TRBJ2-7; D call uncertain. The V gene's germline CDR1 is GTSNPN and CDR2 SVGIG (reference sequence). Trimming shortened V by 7 bases and J by 2 bases, and 12 bases separated the two germline ends. This CDR3 is built from 12 residues. The CDR3 sequence is CASNYRAYEQYF. In DNA, the CDR3 is TGTGCCTCGAACTACAGAGCCTACGAGCAGTACTTC.

Note on this clonotype: The junction shows a germline mismatch at one end, possibly a read error. The J gene is TRBJ1-3, the V gene TRBV12-3 or TRBV12-4; D is ambiguous. The CDR3 is 16 residues long. CDR3 sequence (DNA): TGTGCCAGCAGTCTAAGAGGGCTGCACTCTGGATACACCATATATTTT. Translation gives CASSLRGLHSGYTIYF.

This clonotype came up a few times. CDR3 in amino acids: CASLEGETQYF. The CDR3 nucleotides read TGTGCCAGCCTCGAGGGGGAGACCCAGTACTTC. The chain recombines TRBV6-1 with TRBJ2-5; possibly TRBD1 or TRBD2 for D (5 bases each). Germline values: CDR1 MNHNS, CDR2 SASEGT. V was clipped by 8 bases and J by 5 bases, with 9 bases between them. This CDR3 contains 11 residues.

In this sample, this clonotype turned up many times. V usage is TRBV6-4 and J usage is TRBJ2-3; D possibly corresponds to TRBD2 (6 bases). CDR1 and CDR2 (germline): MRHNA, SNTAGT. Trimming stripped 4 bases from V and 6 bases from J, with 17 bases between. The CDR3 consists of 15 residues. The CDR3 DNA reads TGTGCCAGCAGTGCGGAGACTAGTGGTTGGGATACGCAGTATTTT. It specifies CASSAETSGWDTQYF.

The sample holds many counts of this clonotype. The V call is TRBV28, the J call TRBJ2-3; 8 bases are a match to TRBD2. J was trimmed by 5 bases and V by 3 bases; bases with no gene match: 7. The CDR3 has 15 residues. Germline CDR1 reads MDHEN; CDR2 reads SYDVKM. The CDR3 reads CASSLLAGGEDTQYF. Written as DNA, the CDR3 is TGTGCCAGCAGTTTGCTAGCGGGTGGAGAAGATACGCAGTATTTT.

This clonotype was recorded at least ten times. This rearrangement joins TRBV3-1 to TRBJ1-1, with D unresolved. Germline V gives CDR1 LGHDT, CDR2 YNNKEL (reference sequence). Trimming took 4 bases from V and 1 from J, leaving 13 bases between them. This CDR3 region has 15 residues. The DNA of the CDR3 is TGTGCCAGCAGCCCTGAGGAGGTTTGGAACACTGAAGCTTTCTTT. Protein sequence: CASSPEEVWNTEAFF. Drawing the rest from reference TRBV3-1 and TRBJ1-1, the complete variable domain is DTAVSQTPKYLVTQMGNDKSIKCEQNLGHDTMYWYKQDSKKFLKIMFSYNNKELIINETVPNRFSPKSPDKAHLNLHINSLELGDSAVYFCASSPEEVWNTEAFFGQGTRLTVV.

This chain joins TRBV10-3 and TRBJ2-7; TRBD2 aligns across 8 bases. With 4 bases clipped from V and 0 bases from J, the junction kept 11 bases outside the gene matches. The CDR3 runs 17 residues. Germline CDR1 ENHRY, CDR2 SYGVKD. This CDR3 is CAISAPGAAGASYEQYF. Here the CDR3 DNA reads TGTGCCATCAGTGCCCCAGGGGCAGCGGGAGCCTCCTACGAGCAGTACTTC.

This clonotype was observed a few times. J is TRBJ2-1 and V is TRBV7-9, with 8 positions matching TRBD1. V lost 5 bases to trimming and J lost 5 bases; unmatched junction nucleotides: 17. Per the germline V gene, CDR1 is SEHNR and CDR2 is FQNEAQ (reference sequence). The CDR3 has 18 residues. The CDR3: CASSIHPRGLAGHNEQFF. The CDR3 bases are TGTGCCAGCAGCATCCACCCCAGGGGGCTCGCAGGGCACAATGAGCAGTTCTTC.

This clonotype showed up many times. The chain joins TRBV5-1 to TRBJ1-1; 7 bases match TRBD1. The germline gives CDR1 SGHRS, CDR2 YFSETQ. The CDR3 contains 15 residues. The V gene end was trimmed by 3 bases and the J gene end by 0 bases; junction bases not matched to a gene: 5. CDR3 bases: TGCGCCAGCAGCTCGGGACAGAGACTGAACACTGAAGCTTTCTTT. It is translated as CASSSGQRLNTEAFF. The whole variable domain, filled in from reference TRBV5-1 and TRBJ1-1, reads KAGVTQTPRYLIKTRGQQVTLSCSPISGHRSVSWYQQTPGQGLQFLFEYFSETQRNKGNFPGRFSGRQFSNSRSEMNVSTLELGDSALYLCASSSGQRLNTEAFFGQGTRLTVV.

This clonotype came up many times. The V gene is TRBV20-1, the J gene TRBJ1-3, with D perhaps TRBD1 (5 bases). The germline V and J ends were trimmed by 2 bases and 0 bases, with 20 bases remaining between them. The CDR3 covers 18 residues. Germline CDR1 DFQATT, CDR2 SNEGSKA (reference sequence). CDR3 loop: CSARLPYRRGFSGNTIYF. In nucleotides, the CDR3 is TGCAGTGCTAGATTGCCCTATAGAAGGGGATTCTCTGGAAACACCATATATTTT.

This clonotype was counted at least ten times. This chain links TRBV6-1 with TRBJ1-1; D possibly corresponds to TRBD1 (5 bases). Trimming removed 6 bases from V and 1 base from J, with 12 bases in between. The CDR3 totals 14 residues. The V gene's germline CDR1 is MNHNS and CDR2 SASEGT. The CDR3 DNA follows: TGTGCCAGCAGCCGGACAAGGCGGAACACTGAAGCTTTCTTT. Amino acids: CASSRTRRNTEAFF.

This clonotype has at least ten counts. The chain links TRBV7-6 to TRBJ2-1; 11 positions match TRBD2. The ends lost 5 bases at V and 6 bases at J; junction bases unmatched: 9. The V gene's germline CDR1 is SGHVS and CDR2 FNYEAQ. The CDR3 has 16 residues. The CDR3 coding sequence is TGTGCCAGCAGCCAACCTAGCGGGAGGATGTTCAATGAGCAGTTCTTC. It specifies CASSQPSGRMFNEQFF.

This clonotype was counted between two and nine times. This chain uses TRBV6-2 or TRBV6-3 with TRBJ2-3, with TRBD2 identical over 7 bases. V was clipped by 4 bases and J by 0 bases; unmatched bases: 7. Germline values: CDR1 MNHEY, CDR2 SVGEGT. This CDR3 region has 16 residues. CDR3 loop: CASSSFGLVSTDTQYF. CDR3 in DNA: TGTGCCAGCAGTTCCTTCGGACTAGTTAGCACAGATACGCAGTATTTT.

The sample holds many counts of this clonotype. This chain joins TRBV12-3 or TRBV12-4 and TRBJ2-7, with 9 bases matching TRBD1. The V segment lost 11 bases and the J segment 3 bases; nucleotides outside the gene matches: 5. The CDR3 is 12 amino acids. Here the CDR3 DNA reads TGTGCCTCCGGGACAGGGTACTACGAGCAGTACTTC. Its translation is CASGTGYYEQYF.

At least ten counts were recorded for this clonotype. The chain carries TRBV24-1 and TRBJ1-2; D not certain. The V and J ends lost 1 base and 7 bases respectively, with 9 bases between them. Germline V lookup: CDR1 KGHDR, CDR2 SFDVKD. The CDR3 covers 13 residues. Here the CDR3 reads CATSDLRQAGYTF. The CDR3 DNA reads TGTGCCACCAGTGATTTAAGGCAGGCTGGCTACACCTTC.

The rearrangement joins TRBV20-1 to TRBJ2-2; 7 bases match TRBD2. Germline CDR1 and CDR2: DFQATT and SNEGSKA (reference sequence). V was pared by 0 bases and J by 5 bases, with 6 bases of the junction left unmatched. The CDR3 length is 15 residues. In DNA, the CDR3 is TGCAGTGCTAGAGATCGGTGGGAGGGGACCGGGGAGCTGTTTTTT. Protein: CSARDRWEGTGELFF.